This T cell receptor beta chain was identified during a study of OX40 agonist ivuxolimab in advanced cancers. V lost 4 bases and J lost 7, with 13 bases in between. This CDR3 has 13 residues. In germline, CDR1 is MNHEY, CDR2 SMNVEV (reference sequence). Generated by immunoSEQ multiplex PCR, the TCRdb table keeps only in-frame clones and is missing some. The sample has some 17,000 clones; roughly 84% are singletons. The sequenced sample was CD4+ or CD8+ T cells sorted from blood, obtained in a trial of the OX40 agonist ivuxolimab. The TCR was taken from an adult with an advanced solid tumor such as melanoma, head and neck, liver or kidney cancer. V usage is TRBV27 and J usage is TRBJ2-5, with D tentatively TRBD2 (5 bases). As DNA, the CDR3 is TGTGCCAGCAGTTGGACTGGGGATACGACCCAGTACTTC. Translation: CASSWTGDTTQYF.